This T cell receptor (beta chain) was profiled in a study of T-cell memory formation after mild COVID-19. In this sample, this clonotype turned up a few times. From the 5' RACE reads, TCRdb called clonotypes with MiXCR, one entry per CDR3 protein. The sample records 280,000 or so distinct CDR3 sequences, roughly 8.2% being singletons. The CDR3 is made up of 16 amino acids. CDR1 is SGHTA and CDR2 is FQGTGA in the germline V gene. V lost 5 bases to trimming and J lost 3 bases, with 20 bases between them. This sequence originates from a man aged 18 to 30 who had mild COVID-19 (a few samples of this study predate the infection). Cell type and time point are not known. Specimen: PBMCs or a T cell subset sorted from them (not recorded which). The chain employs TRBV7-3 and TRBJ2-7, with D possibly matching TRBD2 (7 bases). As DNA, the CDR3 is TGTGCCAGCAGCCCCTCATCTGCGGGGGACATCTACGAGCAGTACTTC. This sequence encodes CASSPSSAGDIYEQYF.